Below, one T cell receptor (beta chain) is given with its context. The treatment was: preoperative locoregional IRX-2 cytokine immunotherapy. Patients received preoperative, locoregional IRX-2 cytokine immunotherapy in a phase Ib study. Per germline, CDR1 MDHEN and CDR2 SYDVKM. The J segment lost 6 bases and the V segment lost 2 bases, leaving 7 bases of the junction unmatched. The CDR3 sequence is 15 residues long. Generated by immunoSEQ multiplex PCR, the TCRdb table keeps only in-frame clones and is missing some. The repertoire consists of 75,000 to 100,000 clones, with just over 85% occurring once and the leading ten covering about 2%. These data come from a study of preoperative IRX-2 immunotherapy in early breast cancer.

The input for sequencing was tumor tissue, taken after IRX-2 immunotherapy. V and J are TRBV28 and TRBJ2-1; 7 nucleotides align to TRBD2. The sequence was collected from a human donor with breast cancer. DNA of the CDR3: TGTGCCAGCAGTTTACTAGCGGCTGAGGGCAATGAGCAGTTCTTC. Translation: CASSLLAAEGNEQFF.